Following are 4 T cell receptor beta chains from one sample sequenced in a study of T cell repertoires in cytomegalovirus infection. One entry per CDR3 protein results from TCRdb running MiXCR on the reads. The sample includes 350,000 to 450,000 distinct CDR3 sequences, 18% of them seen just once. Sequencing used PBMCs. The receptor source for this set is a human donor in good health (CMV status not recorded). Some clones in this sample may be carry-over from other donors' samples.

The gene calls are TRBV30 and TRBJ2-1; 12 bases are shared with TRBD2. The V segment lost 8 bases and the J segment 6 bases; nucleotides outside the gene matches: 5. Germline CDR1 GTSNPN, CDR2 SVGIG (reference sequence). This CDR3 is built from 13 residues. Written as DNA, the CDR3 is TGTGCCGGAGCACTAGCGGGAGGCAATGAGCAGTTCTTC. It translates to CAGALAGGNEQFF.

The rearrangement joins TRBV6-2 or TRBV6-3 to TRBJ2-1, with a weak D call TRBD1 (6 bases). Germline V lookup: CDR1 MNHEY, CDR2 SVGEGT. V was cut by 6 bases and J by 9 bases, with 15 bases left in between. The CDR3 totals 13 residues. CDR3 residues: CASSLDSPGEQFF. The CDR3 DNA reads TGTGCCAGCAGCTTGGACAGCCCCGGTGAGCAGTTCTTC.

The chain employs TRBV20-1 and TRBJ2-3, with 11 nucleotides matching TRBD2. J lost 5 bases, V lost 3 bases, and 4 bases had no gene match. The CDR3 contains 14 residues. The germline V gene has CDR1 DFQATT and CDR2 SNEGSKA (reference sequence). DNA for the CDR3: TGCAGTGCTAGGACTAGCGGGGCCCTAGATACGCAGTATTTT. It codes for CSARTSGALDTQYF.

The chain couples TRBV27 to TRBJ1-1, with a tentative D call TRBD1 (5 bases). With 1 base removed from V and 6 bases from J, the gap between germline ends came to 24 bases. The germline V gene encodes CDR1 MNHEY and CDR2 SMNVEV (reference sequence). The CDR3 runs 18 residues. The CDR3 here is CASSLLVLAGMRTPEAFF. In nucleotides, the CDR3 is TGTGCCAGCAGTTTATTGGTATTAGCAGGGATGAGGACTCCTGAAGCTTTCTTT.